Below, 28 T cell receptor beta chains from the same sample are listed, as sequenced in a study of T-cell memory formation after mild COVID-19. TCRdb used MiXCR to reprocess the 5' RACE reads, holding one entry per CDR3 protein. The table records more than 300,000 distinct CDR3 sequences, roughly an eighth of them present only once. The sample comprised PBMCs or a T cell subset sorted from them (not recorded which). The receptors here all came from a man aged 18 to 35 who had mild COVID-19 (a few samples of this study predate the infection). Cell type and time point are not known.

This clonotype was seen more than once but under ten times. The chain links TRBV4-1 to TRBJ1-1; D remains ambiguous. V was pared by 1 base and J by 4 bases, with 7 bases between. The CDR3 contains 13 residues. Germline-derived CDR1 and CDR2 are MGHRA and YSYEKL. CDR3 in amino acids: CASSQGHPTEAFF. The CDR3 region has the DNA TGCGCCAGCAGCCAAGGACACCCCACTGAAGCTTTCTTT.

The sample holds a few counts of this clonotype. The chain combines TRBV9 with TRBJ2-5; D gene ambiguous. The CDR3 is made up of 13 amino acids. Germline CDR1 SGDLS, CDR2 YYNGEE. Trimming removed 3 bases at V and 3 bases at J, with 9 bases between. The CDR3 protein is CASSAAIEETQYF. The DNA of the CDR3 is TGTGCCAGCAGCGCCGCCATAGAAGAGACCCAGTACTTC.

This clonotype has a handful of counts. The J gene is TRBJ1-5, the V gene TRBV30, with D perhaps matching TRBD1 (6 bases). This CDR3 is built from 14 residues. CDR1 is GTSNPN, CDR2 SVGIG, per germline (reference sequence). V dropped 0 bases and J dropped 7 bases, with 13 bases sitting between them. The DNA for the CDR3 is TGTGCCTGGAGTGTACAGGCAGGGGAGCAGCCCCAGCATTTT. Protein sequence: CAWSVQAGEQPQHF.

V and J are TRBV7-6 and TRBJ2-1, with D perhaps being TRBD1 or TRBD2 (6 bases each). Germline V gives CDR1 SGHVS, CDR2 FNYEAQ. Trimming shortened V by 5 bases and J by 0 bases, and 11 bases separated the two germline ends. CDR3 length: 15 amino acids. CDR3 bases: TGTGCCAGCAGCAAACAGGGAGGCTCCTACAATGAGCAGTTCTTC. As protein: CASSKQGGSYNEQFF.

This clonotype was seen only a few times. The chain uses TRBV5-1 and TRBJ1-1; 7 bases are shared with TRBD1. The CDR3 is made up of 12 amino acids. Germline V gene sequence: CDR1 SGHRS, CDR2 YFSETQ. Trimming cost V 4 bases and J 5 bases; bases outside gene matches: 2. CDR3 residues: CASSGDRTEAFF. DNA for the CDR3: TGCGCCAGCAGCGGGGACAGAACTGAAGCTTTCTTT.

This clonotype has only a few counts. Sequence at one end of the junction differs from germline and may be a read error. The rearrangement links TRBV20-1 to TRBJ2-3; 9 positions match TRBD2. The CDR3 is 16 amino acids. The V gene's germline CDR1 is DFQATT and CDR2 SNEGSKA (reference sequence). The chain's CDR3 is CAGLGRGSGGADTQYF. In nucleotides, the CDR3 is TGTGCGGGGCTGGGTCGGGGTAGCGGGGGCGCAGATACGCAGTATTTT.

This clonotype was counted between two and nine times. The rearrangement links TRBV5-6 to TRBJ1-2; D gene unclear. V was cut by 0 bases and J by 2 bases, with 8 bases left in between. The CDR3 totals 14 residues. The germline V gene has CDR1 SGHDT and CDR2 YYEEEE. CDR3 sequence (DNA): TGTGCCAGCAGCTTGGCCTGGCTGAACTATGGCTACACCTTC. Protein product: CASSLAWLNYGYTF.

This clonotype occurred many times. This chain joins TRBV5-1 and TRBJ2-7; no clear D gene. Germline lookup yields CDR1 SGHRS and CDR2 YFSETQ. This CDR3 is built from 12 residues. Between the trimmed V and J ends, which lost 4 bases and 6 bases, there was a span of 11 bases. CDR3 in DNA: TGCGCCAGCAGCATGCTCATGGGCGAGCAGTACTTC. Translation: CASSMLMGEQYF.

This clonotype has just a few counts. The chain has TRBV6-5 and TRBJ2-5; 12 bases line up with TRBD2. This CDR3 contains 16 residues. CDR1 and CDR2 (germline): MNHEY, SVGAGI. After removal of 6 bases from V and 5 bases from J, the junction contained 10 bases not matched to a gene. In nucleotides, the CDR3 is TGTGCCAGCAGCTCCCGGACTAGCGGGGATTCGGAGACCCAGTACTTC. It yields the protein CASSSRTSGDSETQYF.

This clonotype was counted a few times. The chain employs TRBV28 and TRBJ2-5, with a possible D match to TRBD1 (6 bases). There are 15 residues in the CDR3. V lost 3 bases to trimming and J lost 2 bases, with 13 bases between them. CDR1 MDHEN and CDR2 SYDVKM come from the germline V gene. CDR3 nucleotide sequence: TGTGCCAGCAGTTTTCTGGACAGACAGCAAGAGACCCAGTACTTC. As protein: CASSFLDRQQETQYF.

This clonotype came up a few times. The chain carries TRBV6-6 and TRBJ2-2; 12 bases line up with TRBD2. Germline values: CDR1 MNHNY, CDR2 SVGAGI (reference sequence). The CDR3 is 19 amino acids. With V trimmed by 0 bases and J by 5 bases, 10 bases remained unmatched. The DNA for the CDR3 is TGTGCCAGCAGTTACTCGAAGGGACTAGCGGGCCGGCGGACCGGGGAGCTGTTTTTT. This codes for CASSYSKGLAGRRTGELFF.

This clonotype was observed a few times. V and J are TRBV2 and TRBJ2-7; 7 bases map to TRBD2. V shed 1 base and J 2 bases; nucleotides not matched to a gene: 8. This CDR3 is built from 16 residues. The V gene's germline CDR1 is SNHLY and CDR2 FYNNEI. In nucleotides, the CDR3 is TGTGCCAGCAGTGAAGATGGCGGGGGACCCACCTACGAGCAGTACGTC. Translated: CASSEDGGGPTYEQYV.

The chain carries TRBV7-7 and TRBJ2-3, with no clear D. V was cut by 1 base and J by 9 bases, with 11 bases left in between. This CDR3 has 13 amino acids. The germline CDR1 and CDR2 sequences are SSHAT and FNYEAQ (reference sequence). CDR3 nucleotides: TGTGCCAGCAGCTTAGGATCCGTAGAGACGCAGTATTTT. This encodes CASSLGSVETQYF. Full variable domain (remainder filled in from reference TRBV7-7 and TRBJ2-3): GAGVSQSPRYKVTKRGQDVTLRCDPISSHATLYWYQQALGQGPEFLTYFNYEAQPDKSGLPSDRFSAERPEGSISTLTIQRTEQRDSAMYRCASSLGSVETQYFGPGTRLTVL.

The chain links TRBV20-1 to TRBJ2-5; D is possibly TRBD1 (6 bases). Looked up from germline, CDR1 is DFQATT and CDR2 is SNEGSKA (reference sequence). Trimming took 5 bases from V and 1 from J, leaving 29 bases between them. The CDR3 runs to 19 residues. CDR3 DNA sequence: TGCAGTGCTGTAGGACAGTCGATGGGAATAAAGGGACCCCAAGAGACCCAGTACTTC. This encodes CSAVGQSMGIKGPQETQYF.

This clonotype was detected a few times. This rearrangement joins TRBV7-2 to TRBJ2-5; D is ambiguous. CDR1 SGHTA and CDR2 FQGNSA come from the germline V gene. The CDR3 is made up of 13 amino acids. V was pared by 2 bases and J by 2 bases, with 6 bases between. The chain's CDR3 is CASSLSKQETQYF. Written as DNA, the CDR3 is TGTGCCAGCAGCTTATCTAAGCAAGAGACCCAGTACTTC.

The V gene is TRBV5-4, the J gene TRBJ1-2; no reliable D call. Germline V gives CDR1 SGHNT, CDR2 YYREEE (reference sequence). The CDR3 sequence is 12 residues long. Trimming removed 2 bases from V and 4 bases from J, with 6 bases in between. In DNA form, the CDR3 reads TGTGCCAGCAGCTTTAACAGCTATGGCTACACCTTC. This gives the protein CASSFNSYGYTF.

The rearrangement links TRBV5-4 to TRBJ2-3; 9 bases align to TRBD2. Per the germline V gene, CDR1 is SGHNT and CDR2 is YYREEE (reference sequence). This CDR3 region has 15 residues. V gave up 4 bases and J gave up 4 bases; unmatched junction bases: 7. The CDR3 nucleotides read TGTGCCAGCAGCACCTCTAGCGGGGCTCCAGATACGCAGTATTTT. Protein: CASSTSSGAPDTQYF.

This clonotype has ten or more counts. The chain uses TRBV20-1 and TRBJ2-7; D gene uncertain. The CDR3 totals 13 residues. Trimming removed 3 bases at V and 1 base at J, with 10 bases between. Germline V gives CDR1 DFQATT, CDR2 SNEGSKA (reference sequence). This CDR3 is CSASRARSYEQYF. CDR3 in DNA: TGCAGTGCTAGTCGGGCCAGGTCCTACGAGCAGTACTTC.

V usage is TRBV2 and J usage is TRBJ2-7; 9 bases fit TRBD1. The CDR3 spans 14 residues. The V gene's germline CDR1 is SNHLY and CDR2 FYNNEI. J was trimmed by 6 bases and V by 6 bases; bases with no gene match: 9. The CDR3 loop is CASRAGTGTFEQYV. The CDR3, as DNA: TGTGCCAGCAGGGCCGGGACAGGGACTTTCGAGCAGTACGTC.

The V and J genes are TRBV6-4 and TRBJ2-3, with D possibly being TRBD1 (6 bases). The CDR3 is made up of 14 amino acids. The V end was cut by 5 bases, the J end by 3 bases, with 12 bases between. Germline assignment: CDR1 MRHNA and CDR2 SNTAGT. The CDR3 protein is CASSWTERTDTQYF. The CDR3 region has the DNA TGTGCCAGCAGTTGGACAGAAAGAACAGATACGCAGTATTTT.

For this clonotype: A junction boundary mismatches the germline segment, possibly from a read error. The chain links TRBV20-1 to TRBJ2-3, with D maybe TRBD2 (7 bases). Germline V gives CDR1 DFQATT, CDR2 SNEGSKA (reference sequence). CDR3 length: 13 residues. The CDR3 is CSPRGGSTDTQYF. DNA of the CDR3: TGCAGTCCTAGGGGGGGATCCACAGATACGCAGTATTTT.

This clonotype occurred a few times. The rearrangement links TRBV5-1 to TRBJ2-6; the D gene is possibly TRBD2 (6 bases). The germline V gene has CDR1 SGHRS and CDR2 YFSETQ. Between the trimmed V and J ends, which lost 0 bases and 3 bases, there was a span of 16 bases. The CDR3 covers 18 residues. Here the CDR3 DNA reads TGCGCCAGCAGCTTGGTTGGTGGTTCGGGGGTTGGGGCCAACGTCCTGACTTTC. Translated, it gives CASSLVGGSGVGANVLTF.

The chain recombines TRBV2 with TRBJ2-1, with D maybe TRBD2 (5 bases). V dropped 5 bases and J dropped 7 bases, with 21 bases sitting between them. The germline CDR1 and CDR2 sequences are SNHLY and FYNNEI. This CDR3 contains 16 residues. CDR3 sequence (DNA): TGTGCCAGCAGTCAATACGGGCTTCGGGGTATTAATGAGCAGTTCTTC. Its translation is CASSQYGLRGINEQFF.

This clonotype was found once. This chain connects TRBV7-9 to TRBJ2-7; D unclear. CDR1 and CDR2 (germline): SEHNR, FQNEAQ (reference sequence). V lost 5 bases and J lost 6, with 11 bases in between. The CDR3 consists of 12 residues. CDR3 DNA: TGTGCCAGCAGCGGACCCATCAGCGAGCAGTACGTC. It codes for CASSGPISEQYV.

This clonotype occurred a few times. CDR3 sequence reads: CASSPRTGGKGETQYF. DNA for the CDR3: TGTGCCAGCAGCCCTAGGACAGGGGGCAAGGGAGAGACCCAGTACTTC. The chain carries TRBV5-5 and TRBJ2-5; 11 positions agree with TRBD1. The CDR3 runs to 16 residues. V was pared by 4 bases and J by 4 bases, with 9 bases of the junction left unmatched. Germline CDR1 SGHKS, CDR2 YYEKEE (reference sequence).

There are a few counts of this clonotype. This chain joins TRBV11-2 and TRBJ2-1; D gene ambiguous. Between the trimmed V and J ends, which lost 2 bases and 0 bases, there was a span of 5 bases. The CDR3 runs 14 residues. Germline V lookup: CDR1 SGHAT, CDR2 FQNNGV. The CDR3 nucleotides are TGTGCCAGCAGCTTACTAGTCTCCTACAATGAGCAGTTCTTC. It yields the protein CASSLLVSYNEQFF.

Only a few counts were recorded for this clonotype. The chain recombines TRBV29-1 with TRBJ2-7; the D gene is possibly TRBD2 (6 bases). Trimming took 0 bases from V and 6 from J, leaving 9 bases between them. CDR3 length equals 12 residues. Per germline, CDR1 SQVTM and CDR2 ANQGSEA. The CDR3 DNA is TGCAGCGTTGAAGATCTAGCGCCCGAGCAGTACTTC. Translation gives CSVEDLAPEQYF.

This chain uses TRBV7-3 with TRBJ1-2; D is ambiguous. Germline V gene sequence: CDR1 SGHTA, CDR2 FQGTGA. V lost 1 base to trimming and J lost 4 bases, with 16 bases between them. This CDR3 has 16 residues. The CDR3 sequence: CASSLSSVGFIYGYTF. CDR3 DNA: TGTGCCAGCAGCTTAAGCTCGGTAGGGTTTATCTATGGCTACACCTTC.